This TCR beta chain emerged from a study of shared clonotypes between healthy human individuals. Across the whole study: CD4 naive and memory got three plates each, CD8 naive two, CD8 memory one. Study-wide findings and caveats: Non-shared clonotypes showed lower generation probabilities than clonotypes common to all four donors. Few donors limited the genetic and exposure-history diversity represented. Some naive CD4 clonotypes, roughly 4.8%, turned up in common across several donors.

Repertoires were generated with immunoSEQ multiplex PCR, while TCRdb's copy carries only in-frame clones and drops some. The repertoire holds a few hundred thousand clones, 74% seen once, with 10% in the top ten. Comments on this clone: Its cognate antigen is unknown.

The germline CDR1 and CDR2 sequences are LNHDA and SQIVND (reference sequence). Deletions cut 4 bases from V and 2 bases from J, with 15 bases between. The CDR3 is 15 residues long. The sample consisted of memory CD4+ T cells sorted from blood. As to subset: CD45RA-negative fraction. This chain joins TRBV19 and TRBJ2-7, with D possibly being TRBD1 (6 bases). This clonotype originated in a man younger than 40 in good health. DNA for the CDR3: TGTGCCAGTAGTACGAAGGGGGACCCTACCTACGAGCAGTACTTC. Encoded protein: CASSTKGDPTYEQYF.